These T cell receptor beta chains were read from a single sample in a study of OX40 agonist ivuxolimab in advanced cancers. Profiled with immunoSEQ multiplex PCR; TCRdb holds only in-frame clones, not every one. The repertoire holds roughly 90,000 clones, less than 95% seen once, with about 8.7% in the top ten. Sequencing was performed on CD4+ or CD8+ T cells sorted from blood, taken in a trial of the OX40 agonist ivuxolimab. The receptors shown here come from an adult with an advanced solid tumor such as melanoma, head and neck, liver or kidney cancer. Both conserved end residues are part of each CDR3. The order of the fields is D gene, J gene, clone size, V gene, CDR3 DNA, CDR3 protein. The D gene is left open where the match is weak. Expanded clones are given a class, and other clones once, few, many or no size at all.

TRBD2 | TRBJ2-1 | - | TRBV7-9 | TGTGCCAGCAGCGACGTAGCGGGAGTGTACAATGAGCAGTTCTTC | CASSDVAGVYNEQFF
- | TRBJ2-7 | - | TRBV14 | TGTGCCAGCAGCCAAGATCGGGCTAGCGCGAGTGGCGAGCAGTACTTC | CASSQDRASASGEQYF
- | TRBJ2-1 | few | TRBV2 | TGTGCCAGCAGTGGGGGGGAGCAGTTCTTC | CASSGGEQFF
- | TRBJ2-3 | - | TRBV6-4 | TGTGCCAGCCGTCCTCAGGTAGGGACCACAGATACGCAGTATTTT | CASRPQVGTTDTQYF
- | TRBJ1-1 | - | TRBV25-1 | TGTGCCAGCAGTTACGGTTTCGGCACTGAAGCTTTCTTT | CASSYGFGTEAFF
TRBD2 | TRBJ2-7 | - | TRBV30 | TGTGCCAGCTCGACTAGCGGTACCTACGAGCAGTACTTC | CASSTSGTYEQYF
- | TRBJ1-5 | - | TRBV6-5 | TGTGCCAGCAGTTACTCGTACGGAGATCATCAGCCCCAGCATTTT | CASSYSYGDHQPQHF
TRBD2 | TRBJ2-1 | - | TRBV7-3 | TGTGCCAGCAGCTTAACAGGTGGTAGCGGGGCCCAGGGGGAGCAGTTCTTC | CASSLTGGSGAQGEQFF
TRBD2 | TRBJ2-1 | - | TRBV19 | TGTGCCAGTAGGGGGACTAGCGTTCACAATGAGCAGTTCTTC | CASRGTSVHNEQFF
- | TRBJ1-1 | - | TRBV25-1 | TGTGCCAGCAGTTATATGGACGGGGAGAACACTGAAGCTTTCTTT | CASSYMDGENTEAFF
- | TRBJ2-5 | - | TRBV11-3 | TGTGCCAGCAGGGCACAGGGACAAGAGACCCAGTACTTC | CASRAQGQETQYF
- | TRBJ1-2 | - | TRBV28 | TGTGCCAGTTACACCGGGGCTAACTATGGCTACACCTTC | CASYTGANYGYTF
- | TRBJ1-2 | - | TRBV5-4 | TGTGCCGGCGCCGATAGGGGGGGTGGCTACACCTTC | CAGADRGGGYTF
- | TRBJ2-7 | - | TRBV11-1 | TGTGCCAGCAGGAACAGGGATCATAGCTCCTACGAGCAGTACTTC | CASRNRDHSSYEQYF
- | TRBJ2-7 | - | TRBV4-1 | TGCGCCAGCAGCCAAGTGTCGTCCTACGAGCAGTACTTC | CASSQVSSYEQYF
TRBD2 | TRBJ2-1 | - | TRBV4-1 | TGCGCCAGCAGCCAAGGCGGGAGAGGACCCTACAATGAGCAGTTCTTC | CASSQGGRGPYNEQFF
- | TRBJ2-2 | - | TRBV5-6 | TGTGCCAGCAGCTTAGGTGGGCTCCTGAACACCGGGGAGCTGTTTTTT | CASSLGGLLNTGELFF
TRBD2 | TRBJ2-7 | - | TRBV5-1 | TGCGCCAGCAGGGAGACTAGCGGGAGAATCCACGAGCAGTACTTC | CASRETSGRIHEQYF
- | TRBJ2-7 | - | TRBV11-2 | TGTGCCAGCACCAAGAGCCTGGCAGGGGACTACGAGCAGTACTTC | CASTKSLAGDYEQYF
- | TRBJ1-5 | - | TRBV19 | TGTGCCAGTGGACCCGTGGACACCCAGACCCGCAATCAGCCCCAGCATTTT | CASGPVDTQTRNQPQHF
- | TRBJ2-2 | - | TRBV5-1 | TGCGCCAGCAGCTTGGGGGGAGTAAGAACCGGGGAGCTGTTTTTT | CASSLGGVRTGELFF
TRBD1 | TRBJ2-1 | - | TRBV19 | TGTGCCAGTAGTCATCCTGGGGGACAGGGGGGGTTCTTC | CASSHPGGQGGFF
- | TRBJ1-3 | - | TRBV7-2 | TGTGCCAGCAGGCCAGGGAGCTCTGGAAACACCATATATTTT | CASRPGSSGNTIYF
TRBD2 | TRBJ2-1 | - | TRBV11-2 | TGTGCCAGCAGCCTAGGGGGGACTAGCGGGTACAATGAGCAGTTCTTC | CASSLGGTSGYNEQFF
- | TRBJ2-1 | - | TRBV28 | TGTGCCAGCAGTCTCCCCCCGCCACGCGACGGTGAGCAGTTCTTC | CASSLPPPRDGEQFF
- | TRBJ2-7 | - | TRBV10-2 | TGCGCCAGCAGTGAGGGCAGGCTTTCCTACGAGCAGTACTTC | CASSEGRLSYEQYF
- | TRBJ2-5 | - | TRBV28 | TGTGCCAGCACTCTCGGAGGAAGGGAGACCCAGTACTTC | CASTLGGRETQYF
TRBD1 | TRBJ2-1 | - | TRBV5-1 | TGCGCCAGCAGACACGGGACAGGTTCCAACAATGAGCAGTTCTTC | CASRHGTGSNNEQFF
TRBD2 | TRBJ2-7 | - | TRBV4-1 | TGCGCCAGCAGCCTAAGGCAAGCGGGAGACGGCGAGCAGTACTTC | CASSLRQAGDGEQYF
TRBD2 | TRBJ2-7 | once | TRBV10-3 | TGTGCCATCAGTGCTAGCGGGGGGAAGTACGAGCAGTACTTC | CAISASGGKYEQYF
TRBD1 | TRBJ2-7 | - | TRBV27 | TGTGCCAGCAGTTTTCGAGACAGGGTCAACGAGCAGTACTTC | CASSFRDRVNEQYF
TRBD1 | TRBJ2-7 | - | TRBV7-3 | TGTGCCAGCAGCCCCGGACAGGCGACATTCTACGAGCAGTACTTC | CASSPGQATFYEQYF
- | TRBJ2-7 | - | TRBV25-1 | TGTGCCAGCAGTGACAACAGTCTCTCCTACGAGCAGTACTTC | CASSDNSLSYEQYF
- | TRBJ1-5 | once | TRBV6-5 | TGTGCCAGCAGTCGACGAAGCAATCAGCCCCAGCATTTT | CASSRRSNQPQHF
- | TRBJ2-2 | - | TRBV5-6 | TGTGCCAGCAGCTTGGCCGACGGGGAGCTGTTTTTT | CASSLADGELFF
TRBD1 | TRBJ2-1 | - | TRBV7-9 | TGTGCCAGCAGCTACAGGGGTATCCCCTACAATGAGCAGTTCTTC | CASSYRGIPYNEQFF
TRBD1 | TRBJ2-7 | - | TRBV7-9 | TGTGCCAGCAGCTTAGTTAACAGGGGGTCAGGAGAGCAGTACTTC | CASSLVNRGSGEQYF
- | TRBJ2-2 | - | TRBV2 | TGTGCCAGCAGTGAGCAGGGGAACTTCGGGGAGCTGTTTTTT | CASSEQGNFGELFF
- | TRBJ2-7 | - | TRBV18 | TGTGCCAGCTCACCGGTTGGGGCCGGGTACGAGCAGTACTTC | CASSPVGAGYEQYF
TRBD2 | TRBJ2-1 | few | TRBV11-1 | TGTGCCAGCAGCCAAGCGGGAGGACGATACAATGAGCAGTTCTTC | CASSQAGGRYNEQFF
TRBD1 | TRBJ1-2 | - | TRBV6-6 | TGTGCCAGCAGCTACTCAGGGGGAAACTATGGCTACACCTTC | CASSYSGGNYGYTF
- | TRBJ1-1 | - | TRBV7-9 | TGTGCCAGCAGCTTCCCCACCTCGACACCAGTGAACACTGAAGCTTTCTTT | CASSFPTSTPVNTEAFF
- | TRBJ2-7 | - | TRBV5-1 | TGCGCCAGCAGCTTGACAGGGAGCGAGCAGTACTTC | CASSLTGSEQYF
- | TRBJ1-2 | - | TRBV5-6 | TGTGCCAGCAGCTTCCTGGATACTAACTATGGCTACACCTTC | CASSFLDTNYGYTF
TRBD1 | TRBJ2-2 | - | TRBV11-3 | TGTGCCAGCAGCTTAGCAGGGGGCACCGGGGAGCTGTTTTTT | CASSLAGGTGELFF
TRBD2 | TRBJ2-7 | - | TRBV5-1 | TGCGCCAGCAGCGGCGGACTAGCGGGAGACATTTACGAGCAGTACTTC | CASSGGLAGDIYEQYF
TRBD2 | TRBJ2-1 | - | TRBV5-1 | TGCGCCAGCAGCTTGGTAAGACTAGCGGGGCCCTACAATGAGCAGTTCTTC | CASSLVRLAGPYNEQFF
- | TRBJ1-2 | - | TRBV9 | TGTGCCAGCAGCGCCCTCAACTATGGCTACACCTTC | CASSALNYGYTF
- | TRBJ1-4 | few | TRBV29-1 | TGCAGCGTTGAGGGCGGGGGCCCTAATGAAAAACTGTTTTTT | CSVEGGGPNEKLFF
- | TRBJ2-7 | - | TRBV4-1 | TGCGCCAGCAGTAACTCCAGGGCCTACGAGCAGTACTTC | CASSNSRAYEQYF
- | TRBJ1-1 | - | TRBV11-3 | TGTGCCAGCAGCTATAGACCGACATCGGACACTGAAGCTTTCTTT | CASSYRPTSDTEAFF
- | TRBJ1-5 | - | TRBV6-6 | TGTGCCAGCAGTTACGGCCGGGGGCGGTCTAATCAGCCCCAGCATTTT | CASSYGRGRSNQPQHF
TRBD2 | TRBJ2-2 | - | TRBV9 | TGTGCCAGCAGCGTAGTAGCGGGAGCCGGCGGGGAGCTGTTTTTT | CASSVVAGAGGELFF